The clone carrying this TCR beta chain has only a few counts. The sample belongs to a study of sequential checkpoint blockade in melanoma. Treatment described: randomized to nivolumab then ipilimumab (arm A) or the reverse (arm B). Using immunoSEQ multiplex PCR, the repertoire was profiled, and TCRdb retains in-frame clones only, with some absent. The sample shows about 9,100 clones, around 24% of them seen only once. The material sequenced was tumor tissue (inferred from file names), taken from a patient given nivolumab and ipilimumab in sequence. This clonotype was sampled from a human donor with melanoma.

CDR3 coding DNA: TGTGCCAGCAGCTTGGGCAGGGATAATTCACCCCTCCACTTT. This codes for CASSLGRDNSPLHF. V and J are TRBV11-3 and TRBJ1-6, with D possibly matching TRBD1 (5 bases). The CDR3 consists of 14 residues. Trimming removed 3 bases at V and 5 bases at J, with 8 bases between. Per the germline V gene, CDR1 is SGHNT and CDR2 is YENEEA.